This T cell receptor beta chain was captured by sequencing in a study of OX40 agonist ivuxolimab in advanced cancers. Generated by immunoSEQ multiplex PCR, the TCRdb table keeps only in-frame clones and is missing some. The sample yields approximately 65,000 clones, about 84% seen once. This clone was found once. The antigen is undetermined. The CDR3 covers 14 residues. V shed 4 bases, J shed 7 bases, and the junction held 11 bases outside the gene matches. Germline CDR1 is SGHRS and CDR2 is YFSETQ. Study findings and constraints: Certain nonresponders likewise exhibited a low normalized T-cell clonal expansion.

The V gene is TRBV5-1, the J gene TRBJ2-7; 7 nucleotides agree with TRBD2. Sequencing used CD4+ or CD8+ T cells sorted from blood, obtained in a trial of the OX40 agonist ivuxolimab. This sequence originates from an adult with an advanced solid tumor such as melanoma, head and neck, liver or kidney cancer. CDR3: CASSGRGLAREQYF. As DNA, the CDR3 is TGCGCCAGCAGCGGGAGGGGACTTGCAAGGGAGCAGTACTTC.